The T cell receptor (beta chain) under discussion was sequenced for a study of cytomegalovirus exposure and HLA in healthy donors (dated by TCRdb to about 2017). The study in broad terms: An earlier analysis of several hundred of the donors reported around 280 Gb of sequence data and 95 million to 140 million unique TCR beta sequences obtained from about 180 million T cells. An early release covering about 600 HLA-typed donors comprised about 310 gigabases of sequencing data and tens of millions of unique TCR sequences. In a later genetic analysis, genome-wide SNP genotypes for 398 of the 666 donors were used, and that subset was treated as a discovery cohort. All discovery cohort repertoires had been generated using a single sequencing platform. A later analysis re-analyzed previously published TCR beta repertoires from several hundred donors and added high-resolution HLA genotyping to study TCR occurrence patterns. The study aimed to test whether signatures of past pathogen exposure could be identified by cataloging public T cell receptors. The study combined high-throughput TCR immunosequencing, statistical association of individual TCRs with disease status, and machine learning to predict cytomegalovirus infection status. Donor age, sex, ethnicity and CMV serostatus were compiled together with the repertoire data. The number of donors typed differed by locus, with 629-630 for A, B, C, DRB1 and DQB1, 522 for DQA1, approximately 580 for DPA1, and approximately 470 for DPB1. The study profiled the T cell repertoires of about 640 subjects by immunosequencing and related them to cytomegalovirus serostatus. In the later analysis, no new phenotypic data were used to find candidate immune exposures; instead, reliance was placed on TCR beta sequences and their occurrence across donors. Across around 400 genotyped donors of the cohort, an average of about 240,000 unique TCR beta nucleotide sequences per donor were sequenced, and 15% to 20% of those sequences were non-productive. In an earlier analysis of over 550 of the donors, high-throughput TCR beta sequencing was used to judge whether each TCR beta V gene segment behaved as functional or pseudogenic. In addition to the first cohort of approximately 650 subjects, a separate validation cohort of 130 or so different subjects was used. A handful of DR-DQ haplotypes were treated as single units for association and clustering because of strong linkage in the cohort. Of the roughly 410 genotyped donors, 65% to 90% were placed in the genetic ancestry cluster associated with self-reported Caucasian donors. HLA typing included class I and class II loci at four-digit resolution. What the work shows at the level of the full study, not this receptor alone: The presence/absence analyses assumed that sequencing depth was roughly uniform across donors, and that assumption may not be true. A group of highly shared sequence variants was considered likely to be a technical artifact of the sequencing pipeline. In the study, 164 TCR beta chains were listed as associated with cytomegalovirus. A further reported finding was that TCR beta sequences accurately predicted the HLA-A and HLA-B alleles for most subjects in the first cohort. The classifier was reported to diagnose cytomegalovirus status with high specificity and sensitivity in both the original and validation cohorts. Some IMGT-functional V segments, including TRBV6-2 and TRBV6-3, could not be told apart with the 87-base-pair reads, so those segments were excluded. Compared with the roughly 710-donor mean, donors in an Asian-associated ancestry cluster had fewer N-insertions in productive TCRs, according to a later genetic analysis. A later genetic analysis associated a missense DCLRE1C variant with V-gene and J-gene trimming of TCR beta chains, and an independent cohort replicated the association. In a later analysis, HLA-associated TCR beta chains were found to be more clonally expanded and to have lower generation probabilities than equally common non-associated chains. Most CMV-associated TCR beta chains appeared to be HLA-restricted in a later analysis, and the HLA associations seemed to be driven largely by CMV exposure. Specific HLA alleles were associated with over 15,000 TCR beta sequences at a false discovery rate of 0.05 in a later analysis. Because counts were too low, approximately 18 rarely observed V segments, including chromosome 9 orphons, were excluded from the earlier analysis of several hundred of the donors. In a later analysis, the rate of TCR association differed among HLA loci, with DRB1 alleles having the most associated TCRs and HLA-C alleles having the fewest. Assigning TCR associations to individual alleles was difficult when HLA alleles, especially DR and DQ, strongly co-occurred. Because HLA typing was unavailable for some donors at each locus, only the typed subset was used in association tests. In an earlier analysis of some 500 of the donors, most TCR beta V segments were observed in productive rearrangements about 87% or about 30% of the time, broadly matching IMGT annotations. The authors suggested that the approach could potentially be extended to other disease states and immunological phenotypes. The only immune exposure information available for the cohort was CMV serostatus. Linkage disequilibrium might explain the correlated functional status among segregating V segments, but an unknown experimental factor could not be ruled out. While some public TCRs were present in many individuals, most TCR sequences turned up only very rarely across donors. In vitro tests confirmed that three of the cytomegalovirus-associated TCR beta chains recognize cytomegalovirus antigens. Only TCR beta chains were sequenced in this cohort, and the absence of alpha or paired-chain data limited detectable features. A later analysis reported that several top co-occurrence clusters appeared linked to parvovirus B19, influenza, CMV and Epstein-Barr virus.

Clipping removes 4 bases from V and 4 bases from J, with 7 as the unmatched junction base count. Reading from cysteine to phenylalanine, the CDR3 counts 15 amino acids. Only the CDR3 portion is preserved as DNA: 45 bases, with reading frame beginning at the first base. The germline V gene (reference sequence) provides CDR1 MNHNY and CDR2 SVGAGI. The cohort was made up of about 610 healthy bone marrow donors. At the time of sampling, all cohort members were nominally healthy, though unrecorded immune exposures were likely present. The donor tested CMV seropositive and was one of the 289 seropositive cohort members. A peripheral blood sample was provided by each donor, and peripheral blood mononuclear cells were used for TCR beta sequencing. The Qiagen DNeasy Blood Extraction Kit was used to extract genomic DNA from the blood cell samples. On this clone: Its antigen is still unknown. No quality values exist for individual bases; no much larger clone is one base distant.

Receptor libraries were prepared by the immunoSEQ multiplex PCR assay. For the multiplex PCR, a mixture combining 60 forward primers for TCR Vbeta segments and 13 reverse primers for TCR Jbeta segments was used. The CDR3 region of rearranged TCR beta genes was amplified from genomic DNA with a multiplex PCR assay. On the Illumina HiSeq System, the amplified TCR beta libraries were sequenced as 87-base-pair reads. The paper's data handling went like this. In a later analysis, 80 million or so unique TCR beta chains were counted across the 650 to 750 repertoires, and some 10 million of these chains were shared by at least two donors. Raw reads were error-corrected and collapsed into unique sequences with a nearest-neighbor algorithm that merged closely related sequences to remove PCR and sequencing errors. CDR3 sequences were aligned to IMGT reference sequences to assign V, D and J gene segments. For a sequence to be retained, a match of at least six nucleotides was required to both a V gene segment and a J gene segment. A rearrangement was called productive if the CDR3 had no stop codons and remained in frame with V and J, and every other rearrangement was called non-productive. Following IMGT convention, CDR3 was defined as the stretch from the second conserved V-encoded cysteine up to the conserved J-encoded phenylalanine. In an earlier analysis of some 550 of the donors, sequences lacking an unambiguous match to a single V gene segment were excluded. An earlier analysis of under 750 of the donors called V segments functional above 56.7% productive rearrangements and segregating when the between-donor standard deviation exceeded 5%. To diagnose cytomegalovirus status from the catalog of TCR beta chain sequences, a statistical classification framework was built. In a later analysis, V and J genes were assigned by comparing TCR nucleotide sequences against IMGT/GENE-DB human TR gene sequences. Using the TCRdist pipeline, a later analysis assigned CDR3 sequences along with most-parsimonious VDJ recombination scenarios. In a later analysis, each TCR beta chain was defined by its CDR3 amino acid sequence together with its V-gene family, and reads without a unique V-gene family were excluded. In a later analysis, nearly 600 highly shared, low-generation-probability nucleotide sequences were removed to address suspected cross-contamination and a sequencing artifact. For each public chain, a later analysis derived a clonal expansion index from normalized ranks of inferred template counts within each repertoire. In a later analysis, generation probabilities were computed using a VDJ recombination model fitted to out-of-frame rearrangements, and the results were checked against IGoR. A later analysis scored TCR-TCR, TCR-HLA and TCR-CMV co-occurrence with hypergeometric tests, applying a repertoire-size bias correction to TCR pairs. A later analysis estimated false discovery rates by permuting HLA or CMV assignments 20 times. In a later analysis, co-occurring TCRs were grouped using DBSCAN, and TCRdist sequence similarity was added for clustering within HLA-allele-positive subsets. Co-occurrence clustering excluded repertoires with fewer than 30,000 or more than 120,000 public chains, plus five with anomalous nucleotide sharing. TCRdb took over this immuneACCESS table, retaining in-frame rearrangements with V and J assigned. Such tables are incomplete; in checked studies, under half of the missing clones stem from an unresolved V gene, and the remainder is unexplained. D and trimming were read from the DNA, whereas the V and J calls and clone size are those reported in that table. Recorded for this sample are tens of thousands of clones; less than 80% of them occurred a single time. About 9.1% of the sample comes from the top ten.

Sequenced input: PBMCs. The chain employs TRBV6-6 and TRBJ2-5, with 9 bases matching TRBD1. The origin of this receptor is a man aged 35-49 years in good health and CMV-seropositive. The CDR3 reads CASSFPRGQGETQYF. The DNA reads as follows: TGTGCCAGCAGTTTCCCCCGGGGACAGGGAGAGACCCAGTACTTC.